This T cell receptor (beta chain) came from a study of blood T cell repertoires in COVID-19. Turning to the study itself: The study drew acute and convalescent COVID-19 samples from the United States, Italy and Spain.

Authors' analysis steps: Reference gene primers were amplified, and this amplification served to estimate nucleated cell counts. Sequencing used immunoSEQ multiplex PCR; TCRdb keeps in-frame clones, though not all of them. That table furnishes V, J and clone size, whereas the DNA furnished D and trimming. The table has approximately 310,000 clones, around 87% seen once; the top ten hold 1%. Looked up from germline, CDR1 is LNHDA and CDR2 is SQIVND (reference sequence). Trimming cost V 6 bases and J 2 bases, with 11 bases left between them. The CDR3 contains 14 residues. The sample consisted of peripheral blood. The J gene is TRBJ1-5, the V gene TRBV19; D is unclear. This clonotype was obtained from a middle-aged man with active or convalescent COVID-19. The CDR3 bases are TGTGCCAGTAGCTGGAGCTGGGGCAATCAGCCCCAGCATTTT. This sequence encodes CASSWSWGNQPQHF. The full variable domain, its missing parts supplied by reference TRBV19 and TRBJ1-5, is DGGITQSPKYLFRKEGQNVTLSCEQNLNHDAMYWYRQDPGQGLRLIYYSQIVNDFQKGDIAEGYSVSREKKESFPLTVTSAQKNPTAFYLCASSWSWGNQPQHFGDGTRLSIL.